This is a list of T cell receptor beta chains from one sample in a study of blood T cell repertoires in COVID-19. Measured with immunoSEQ multiplex PCR; TCRdb has only the in-frame clones, and not every one. The table shows some 65,000 clones, with about 82% occurring only once. Sequenced: peripheral blood. Receptor source: a human donor in a cohort sampled during active COVID-19. Both conserved end residues are part of each CDR3. The D gene is left open where the match is weak. Not every row has a clone size; where given, it reads once, few, many or a size class.

TRBD2	TRBV6-1	TRBJ2-1	NA	CASSEVAGGFNEQFF	TGTGCCAGCAGTGAAGTTGCGGGAGGGTTCAATGAGCAGTTCTTC
NA	TRBV25-1	TRBJ2-2	NA	CASSASGNTGELFF	TGTGCCAGCAGTGCCTCAGGCAACACCGGGGAGCTGTTTTTT
NA	TRBV6-6	TRBJ1-4	NA	CASSSQGKTTNEKLFF	TGTGCCAGCAGCTCTCAGGGAAAAACAACTAATGAAAAACTGTTTTTT
TRBD2	TRBV5-1	TRBJ2-1	once	CASSRDTGLALNEQFF	TGCGCCAGCAGCCGTGATACTGGACTAGCGCTTAATGAGCAGTTCTTC
TRBD2	TRBV5-1	TRBJ2-5	NA	CASSYGLAGETQYF	TGCGCCAGCAGCTATGGACTAGCGGGAGAGACCCAGTACTTC
TRBD2	TRBV18	TRBJ2-3	NA	CASSPEPGLLRDTQYF	TGTGCCAGCTCACCCGAGCCGGGACTACTAAGAGATACGCAGTATTTT
NA	TRBV7-2	TRBJ2-7	NA	CASSLYSLSSYEQYF	TGTGCCAGCAGCTTATACAGCCTGAGCTCCTACGAGCAGTACTTC
TRBD1	TRBV4-2	TRBJ1-1	NA	CASSHSPGTGSTEAFF	TGTGCCAGCAGCCATTCTCCCGGGACAGGTTCTACTGAAGCTTTCTTT
TRBD2	TRBV30	TRBJ2-5	NA	CAWGRGSGETQYF	TGTGCCTGGGGGCGGGGGTCTGGGGAGACCCAGTACTTC
TRBD2	TRBV10-3	TRBJ2-5	NA	CAISGGGGRETQYF	TGTGCCATCAGTGGCGGGGGGGGGCGAGAGACCCAGTACTTC
TRBD1	TRBV28	TRBJ1-2	NA	CASRGQITPNGGYTF	TGTGCCAGCAGGGGACAGATCACCCCGAATGGAGGCTACACCTTC
NA	TRBV9	TRBJ2-7	NA	CASSGGGLAGEQYF	TGTGCCAGCAGCGGAGGTGGGCTAGCTGGTGAGCAGTACTTC
NA	TRBV28	TRBJ1-6	NA	CASTGENSPLHF	TGTGCCAGCACCGGGGAGAATTCACCCCTCCACTTT
TRBD1	TRBV27	TRBJ2-7	NA	CASKIDRGSSYEQYF	TGTGCCAGCAAGATAGACAGGGGCTCCTCCTACGAGCAGTACTTC
TRBD1	TRBV27	TRBJ1-5	few	CASSSYFVQGLDQPQHF	TGTGCCAGCAGCTCTTATTTCGTACAGGGGTTAGATCAGCCCCAGCATTTT
TRBD1	TRBV7-8	TRBJ2-1	once	CATNRDRINNEQFF	TGTGCCACAAACCGGGACAGGATAAACAATGAGCAGTTCTTC
NA	TRBV29-1	TRBJ1-1	NA	CSVRERNTEAFF	TGCAGCGTTCGGGAGAGGAACACTGAAGCTTTCTTT
NA	TRBV29-1	TRBJ1-3	NA	CSVDGGAGNTIYF	TGCAGCGTTGATGGAGGGGCCGGAAACACCATATATTTT
NA	TRBV6-1	TRBJ2-7	NA	CASSERGGTPREQYF	TGTGCCAGCAGTGAACGGGGCGGGACCCCTCGGGAGCAGTACTTC
NA	TRBV4-3	TRBJ1-4	NA	CASSPQKQILNEKLFF	TGCGCCAGCAGCCCGCAAAAACAGATCCTTAATGAAAAACTGTTTTTT
NA	TRBV5-4	TRBJ2-2	medium-sized	CASSPLSGTGELFF	TGTGCCAGCAGCCCCCTTAGTGGCACCGGGGAGCTGTTTTTT
TRBD1	TRBV5-5	TRBJ2-5	few	CASSLPTDQGALYF	TGTGCCAGCAGCTTGCCTACGGACCAGGGGGCCCTTTACTTC
TRBD2	TRBV7-2	TRBJ2-3	NA	CASSLARGLAGGADTQYF	TGTGCCAGCAGCTTAGCGAGGGGCCTAGCGGGAGGGGCAGATACGCAGTATTTT
TRBD1	TRBV10-2	TRBJ1-5	NA	CASSDGGAGGLYSNQPQHF	TGCGCCAGCAGTGACGGTGGGGCAGGGGGCCTCTATAGCAATCAGCCCCAGCATTTT
NA	TRBV7-3	TRBJ2-7	NA	CASSLSGGLTYEQYF	TGTGCCAGCAGCTTAAGTGGCGGGTTGACCTACGAGCAGTACTTC
TRBD1	TRBV5-6	TRBJ2-7	NA	CASSWDRNNEQYF	TGTGCCAGCAGTTGGGACAGGAACAACGAGCAGTACTTC
TRBD1	TRBV28	TRBJ2-7	NA	CASSPPGQGNEQYF	TGTGCCAGCAGTCCCCCGGGACAGGGCAACGAGCAGTACTTC